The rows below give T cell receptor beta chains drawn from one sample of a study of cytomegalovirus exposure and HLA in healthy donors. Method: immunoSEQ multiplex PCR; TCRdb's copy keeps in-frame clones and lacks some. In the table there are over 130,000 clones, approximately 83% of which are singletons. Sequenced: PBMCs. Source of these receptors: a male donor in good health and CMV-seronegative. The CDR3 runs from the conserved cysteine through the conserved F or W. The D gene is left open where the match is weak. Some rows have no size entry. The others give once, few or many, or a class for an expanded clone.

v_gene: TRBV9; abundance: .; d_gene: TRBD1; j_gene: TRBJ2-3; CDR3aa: CASSVAPAGGTDTQYF; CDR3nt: TGTGCCAGCAGCGTAGCTCCGGCAGGGGGAACAGATACGCAGTATTTT
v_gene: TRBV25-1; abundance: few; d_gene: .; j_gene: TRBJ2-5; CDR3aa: CASRVSGQETQYF; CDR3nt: TGTGCCAGCAGGGTGAGCGGACAGGAGACCCAGTACTTC
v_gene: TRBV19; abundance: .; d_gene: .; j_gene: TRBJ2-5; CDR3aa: CASSIVLQETQYF; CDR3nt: TGTGCCAGTAGTATAGTTCTCCAGGAGACCCAGTACTTC
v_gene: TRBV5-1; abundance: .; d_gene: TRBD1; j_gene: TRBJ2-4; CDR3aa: CASSLGTGGIDIQYF; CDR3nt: TGCGCCAGCAGCTTGGGGACAGGGGGGATAGACATTCAGTACTTC
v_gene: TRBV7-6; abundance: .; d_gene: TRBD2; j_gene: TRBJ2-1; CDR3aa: CASSPRQGGYDEQFF; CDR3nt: TGTGCCAGCAGCCCCCGCCAGGGAGGGTATGATGAGCAGTTCTTC
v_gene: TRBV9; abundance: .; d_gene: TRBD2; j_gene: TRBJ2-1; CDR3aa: CASSVEGLAGYEQFF; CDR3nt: TGTGCCAGCAGCGTAGAGGGACTAGCGGGATACGAGCAGTTCTTC
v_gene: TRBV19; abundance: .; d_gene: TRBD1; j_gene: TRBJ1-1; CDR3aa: CASALWTGGRVNTEAFF; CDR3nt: TGTGCCAGTGCTCTATGGACAGGGGGACGGGTAAACACTGAAGCTTTCTTT
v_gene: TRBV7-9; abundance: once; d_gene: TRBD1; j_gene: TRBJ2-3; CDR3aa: CASKQGPEDTQYF; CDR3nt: TGTGCCAGCAAACAGGGGCCCGAAGATACGCAGTATTTT
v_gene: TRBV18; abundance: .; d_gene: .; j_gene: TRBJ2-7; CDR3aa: CASSQQVDFAYEQYF; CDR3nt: TGTGCCAGCTCCCAACAGGTAGATTTCGCCTACGAGCAGTACTTC
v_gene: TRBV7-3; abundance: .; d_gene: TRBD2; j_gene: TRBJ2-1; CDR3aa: CASSLVTSGTNEQFF; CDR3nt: TGTGCCAGCAGCTTAGTGACTAGCGGGACAAATGAGCAGTTCTTC
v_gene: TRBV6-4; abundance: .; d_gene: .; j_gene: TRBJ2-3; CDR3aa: CASSDEQGDTQYF; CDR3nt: TGTGCCAGCAGTGACGAGCAGGGAGATACGCAGTATTTT
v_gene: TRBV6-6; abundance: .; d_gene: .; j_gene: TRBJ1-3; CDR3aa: CASSRGYNSGNTIYF; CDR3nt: TGTGCCAGCAGTCGGGGGTACAACTCTGGAAACACCATATATTTT
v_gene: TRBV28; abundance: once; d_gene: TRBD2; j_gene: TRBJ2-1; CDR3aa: CASSSEREGLTEQFF; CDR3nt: TGTGCCAGCAGTTCCGAGCGGGAGGGCCTAACTGAGCAGTTCTTC
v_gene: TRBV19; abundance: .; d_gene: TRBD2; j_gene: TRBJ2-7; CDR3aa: CASGGLAGFGAYEQYF; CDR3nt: TGTGCCAGCGGGGGACTAGCGGGCTTCGGAGCCTACGAGCAGTACTTC
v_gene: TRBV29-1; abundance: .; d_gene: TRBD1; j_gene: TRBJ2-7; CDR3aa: CSVEGIGGRSSYEQYF; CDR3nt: TGCAGCGTTGAAGGGATAGGGGGCCGGAGCTCCTACGAGCAGTACTTC
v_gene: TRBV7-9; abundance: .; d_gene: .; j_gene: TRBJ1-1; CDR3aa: CASSFPARQMNTEAFF; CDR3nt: TGTGCCAGCAGCTTCCCCGCTAGACAGATGAACACTGAAGCTTTCTTT
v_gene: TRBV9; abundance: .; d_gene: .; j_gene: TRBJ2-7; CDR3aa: CASSVDPLHPEQYF; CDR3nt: TGTGCCAGCAGCGTAGACCCCTTACACCCCGAGCAGTACTTC
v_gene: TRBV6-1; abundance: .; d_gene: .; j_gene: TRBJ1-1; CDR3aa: CASSEAGGNTEAFF; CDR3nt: TGTGCCAGCAGTGAAGCAGGGGGGAACACTGAAGCTTTCTTT
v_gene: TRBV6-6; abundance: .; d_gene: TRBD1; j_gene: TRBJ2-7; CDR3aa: CASSGHRGEQYF; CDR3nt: TGTGCCAGCAGCGGGCACAGGGGCGAGCAGTACTTC
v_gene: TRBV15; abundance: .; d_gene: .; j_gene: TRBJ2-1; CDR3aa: CATSRDKGDNEQFF; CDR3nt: TGTGCCACCAGCAGAGATAAGGGGGACAATGAGCAGTTCTTC
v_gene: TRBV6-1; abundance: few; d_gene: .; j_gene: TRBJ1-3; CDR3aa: CASSESLISGNTIYF; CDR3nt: TGTGCCAGCAGTGAAAGCCTCATCTCTGGAAACACCATATATTTT
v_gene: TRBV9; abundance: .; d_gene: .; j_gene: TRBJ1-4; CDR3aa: CASSVGGGSKKLFF; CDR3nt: TGTGCCAGCAGCGTAGGAGGTGGGTCTAAAAAACTGTTTTTT
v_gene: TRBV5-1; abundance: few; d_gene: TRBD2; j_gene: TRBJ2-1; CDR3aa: CASSALPGLAGLSSYNEQFF; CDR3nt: TGCGCCAGCAGCGCACTCCCGGGACTAGCGGGTTTGAGCTCCTACAATGAGCAGTTCTTC
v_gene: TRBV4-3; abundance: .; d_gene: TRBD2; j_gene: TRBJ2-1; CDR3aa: CASSYSGRLGDEQFF; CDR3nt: TGCGCCAGCAGCTATAGCGGGAGGCTCGGCGATGAGCAGTTCTTC
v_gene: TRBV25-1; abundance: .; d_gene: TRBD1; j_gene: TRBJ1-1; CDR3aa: CASQTLGQGVTEAFF; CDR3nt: TGTGCCAGCCAAACCCTAGGACAGGGGGTTACTGAAGCTTTCTTT
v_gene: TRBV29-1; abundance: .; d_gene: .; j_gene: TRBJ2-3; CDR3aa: CSVPARGSSTDTQYF; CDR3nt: TGCAGCGTTCCTGCCCGGGGATCTAGCACAGATACGCAGTATTTT
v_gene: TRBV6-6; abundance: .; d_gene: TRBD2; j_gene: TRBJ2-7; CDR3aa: CASSYSGTSGMYEQYF; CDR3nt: TGTGCCAGCAGTTACTCGGGGACTAGCGGGATGTACGAGCAGTACTTC
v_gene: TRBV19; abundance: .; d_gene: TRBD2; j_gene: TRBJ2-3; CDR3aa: CASSLASGSVYTQYF; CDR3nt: TGTGCCAGTAGTTTGGCTAGCGGGAGTGTATATACGCAGTATTTT
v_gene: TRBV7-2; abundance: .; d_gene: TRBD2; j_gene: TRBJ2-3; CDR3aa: CASSLSGLAGGADTQYF; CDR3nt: TGTGCCAGCAGCTTGTCGGGACTAGCGGGTGGGGCAGATACGCAGTATTTT
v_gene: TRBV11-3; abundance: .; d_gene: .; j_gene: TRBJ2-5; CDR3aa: CASSFLYLKTQYF; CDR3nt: TGTGCCAGCAGCTTTCTCTATCTCAAGACCCAGTACTTC
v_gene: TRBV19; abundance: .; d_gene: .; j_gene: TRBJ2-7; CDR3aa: CASRRGICEQYF; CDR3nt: TGTGCCAGTAGGCGAGGGATCTGCGAGCAGTACTTC
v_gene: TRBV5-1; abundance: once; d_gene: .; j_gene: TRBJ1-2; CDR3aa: CASSLVAGGNYGYTF; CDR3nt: TGCGCCAGCAGCTTGGTGGCTGGCGGAAACTATGGCTACACCTTC
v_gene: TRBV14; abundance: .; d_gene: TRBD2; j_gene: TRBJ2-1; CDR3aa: CASGAVDNEQFF; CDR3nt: TGTGCTAGCGGGGCTGTTGACAATGAGCAGTTCTTC
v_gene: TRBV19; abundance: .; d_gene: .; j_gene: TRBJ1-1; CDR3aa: CASSVRGDTEAFF; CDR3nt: TGTGCCAGTAGTGTACGGGGGGACACTGAAGCTTTCTTT
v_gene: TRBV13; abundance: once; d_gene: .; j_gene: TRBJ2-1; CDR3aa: CASSLDGLPLRNEQFF; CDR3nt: TGTGCCAGCAGCTTAGATGGACTCCCCCTGCGAAATGAGCAGTTCTTC
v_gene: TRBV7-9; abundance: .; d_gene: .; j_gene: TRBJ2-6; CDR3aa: CASSFPGDPGANVLTF; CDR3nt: TGTGCCAGCAGCTTCCCAGGGGATCCCGGGGCCAACGTCCTGACTTTC
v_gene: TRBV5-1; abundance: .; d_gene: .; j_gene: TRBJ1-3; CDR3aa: CASSFSLSGNTIYF; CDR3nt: TGCGCCAGCAGCTTTTCTCTCTCTGGAAACACCATATATTTT